These 29 T cell receptor beta chains were sequenced from one sample in a study of regulatory T cells in long-lasting Graves disease. iRepertoire HTBI primers and Arm-PCR of CDR3 regions built TCR beta libraries. TCRdb re-analysed the multiplex PCR reads in MiXCR, keeping a single row per CDR3 protein. The sample lists 400,000 to 500,000 distinct CDR3 sequences, around 20% occurring once. Time point defined: persistent/refractory GD, antithyroid drugs over 5 years with positive TRAb. RNA isolated from PBMCs was used to make the TCR library. Sequencing used peripheral blood mononuclear cells (PBMCs), obtained when the disease was refractory, from a patient treated with antithyroid drugs. These receptors came from a female donor with Graves disease.

The chain carries TRBV15 and TRBJ1-1; 12 bases fit TRBD1. Looked up from germline, CDR1 is LNHNV and CDR2 is YYDKDF (reference sequence). V dropped 1 base and J dropped 8; count of bases not matched to a gene: 2. The CDR3 runs to 14 residues. The chain's CDR3 is CATSRAGTGGEAFF. In DNA form, the CDR3 reads TGTGCCACCAGCAGAGCCGGGACAGGGGGCGAAGCTTTCTTT. The full variable domain, in which reference TRBV15 and TRBJ1-1 provide the parts outside the CDR3, is DAMVIQNPRYQVTQFGKPVTLSCSQTLNHNVMYWYQQKSSQAPKLLFHYYDKDFNNEADTPDNFQSRRPNTSFCFLDIRSPGLGDTAMYLCATSRAGTGGEAFFGQGTRLTVV.

In the case of this clonotype: At one of its ends the junction is not consistent with the germline gene, which may arise from a read error. The rearrangement links TRBV19 to TRBJ2-7, with D tentatively TRBD1 or TRBD2 (5 bases each). Germline lookup yields CDR1 LNHDA and CDR2 SQIVND (reference sequence). The CDR3 consists of 16 residues. The CDR3 DNA reads as TGTGCCAGTAGTATAATTCGGGGCCCCTCTCGCTACGAGCATTACTTC. Its protein product is CASSIIRGPSRYEHYF.

This CDR3 is CASSLYATGNKNIQYF. In DNA, the CDR3 is TGTGCCAGCAGCCTTTACGCGACGGGAAATAAAAACATTCAGTACTTC. This sequence joins TRBV28 and TRBJ2-4; a possible D gene is TRBD2 (5 bases). CDR3 length equals 16 residues. Germline V lookup: CDR1 MDHEN, CDR2 SYDVKM. V was trimmed by 6 bases and J by 4 bases, leaving 19 bases between them.

The rearrangement joins TRBV9 to TRBJ2-5; a possible D gene is TRBD2 (5 bases). Germline V gene lookup returns CDR1 SGDLS and CDR2 YYNGEE. Trimming pared 3 bases from V and 1 base from J, leaving 19 bases between. CDR3 length: 17 amino acids. CDR3 DNA: TGTGCCAGCAGCGACGGACTTTCCTCCGGGTTCCAAGAGACCCAGTACTTC. Its protein is CASSDGLSSGFQETQYF.

The chain is built from TRBV25-1 and TRBJ1-1, with TRBD1 identical over 7 bases. The CDR3 contains 14 residues. Trimming cost V 3 bases and J 11 bases; bases outside gene matches: 12. Germline CDR1 MGHDK, CDR2 SYGVNS. The CDR3 sequence: CASSDPTGRQHAFF. CDR3 coding DNA: TGTGCCAGCAGTGACCCGACAGGGCGACAACACGCTTTCTTT. The variable domain in full, completed from reference TRBV25-1 and TRBJ1-1, reads EADIYQTPRYLVIGTGKKITLECSQTMGHDKMYWYQQDPGMELHLIHYSYGVNSTEKGDLSSESTVSRIRTEHFPLTLESARPSHTSQYLCASSDPTGRQHAFFGQGTRLTVV.

This clonotype was counted a single time. The gene calls are TRBV9 and TRBJ1-2; D is possibly TRBD1 (5 bases). Trimming left V 0 bases short and J 2 bases short, with 8 bases between. The V gene's germline CDR1 is SGDLS and CDR2 YYNGEE. This CDR3 comprises 14 residues. The CDR3 protein is CASSVGWGNYGYTF. The CDR3 DNA follows: TGTGCCAGCAGCGTAGGTTGGGGGAACTATGGCTACACCTTC.

This chain joins TRBV14 and TRBJ2-5; D possibly corresponds to TRBD2 (5 bases). V was pared by 4 bases and J by 0 bases, with 12 bases between. Germline-derived CDR1 and CDR2 are SGHDN and FVKESK. CDR3 size: 15 residues. The CDR3 nucleotides are TGTGCCAGCAGCCGTCGGGATTGGTACCAAGAGACCCAGTACTTC. Translation gives CASSRRDWYQETQYF.

The rearrangement uses TRBV15 and TRBJ2-3; 8 nucleotides align to TRBD2. Germline V lookup: CDR1 LNHNV, CDR2 YYDKDF (reference sequence). This CDR3 has 16 residues. J was trimmed by 1 base and V by 5 bases; bases with no gene match: 8. CDR3 DNA: TGTGCCACCAGCGGGCAGCGGGAGAGGGGCACAGATACGCAGTATTTT. Protein product: CATSGQRERGTDTQYF.

Concerning this clonotype itself: One base away lies a much larger clone, so this may be a sequencing read error. The V and J genes are TRBV6-2 or TRBV6-3 and TRBJ2-7, with TRBD2 matching 7 bases. Germline CDR1 and CDR2: MNHEY and SVGEGT. The CDR3 has 14 amino acids. Trimming removed 10 bases from V and 0 bases from J; junction bases left unmatched: 9. CDR3 amino acids: CATQTGGSSYEQYF. CDR3 DNA: TGTGCCACCCAGACTGGCGGGAGCTCCTACGAGCAGTACTTC.

The sample holds many counts of this clonotype. The V gene is TRBV2, the J gene TRBJ2-7, with D possibly matching TRBD1 (6 bases). V was trimmed by 2 bases and J by 3 bases, leaving 17 bases between them. This CDR3 is built from 16 residues. Per germline, CDR1 SNHLY and CDR2 FYNNEI. In nucleotides, the CDR3 is TGTGCCAGCAGTGAAACAAGGGGGTTAGGGAACTACGAGCAGTACTTC. This sequence encodes CASSETRGLGNYEQYF.

The chain combines TRBV30 with TRBJ1-2; unclear D gene. The germline V gene has CDR1 GTSNPN and CDR2 SVGIG (reference sequence). This CDR3 contains 13 residues. V lost 4 bases and J 3 bases, leaving 12 bases between the germline ends. The CDR3 DNA sequence: TGTGCCTGGACTTGGGGTTCGGACTATGGCTACACCTTC. The encoded protein is CAWTWGSDYGYTF. The whole variable domain, filled in from reference TRBV30 and TRBJ1-2, reads SQTIHQWPATLVQPVGSPLSLECTVEGTSNPNLYWYRQAAGRGLQLLFYSVGIGQISSEVPQNLSASRPQDRQFILSSKKLLLSDSGFYLCAWTWGSDYGYTFGSGTRLTVV.

This rearrangement joins TRBV24-1 to TRBJ2-5, with 12 bases identical to TRBD1. CDR1 is KGHDR and CDR2 is SFDVKD in the germline V gene. This CDR3 comprises 17 residues. After removal of 0 bases from V and 5 bases from J, the junction contained 6 bases not matched to a gene. CDR3: CATSDLQGTGGLETQYF. Written as DNA, the CDR3 is TGTGCCACCAGTGATTTGCAAGGGACAGGGGGCCTTGAGACCCAGTACTTC.

As to this clonotype: A single base separates this from a much larger clone, so it may be a read error. The chain has TRBV6-1 and TRBJ1-1; D not certain. This CDR3 has 16 amino acids. Deletions cut 6 bases from V and 0 bases from J, with 17 bases between. Germline CDR1 MNHNS, CDR2 SASEGT. CDR3 DNA sequence: TGTGCCAGCAGCACTCCGGGAGCACAGATGAACACTGAAGCTTTCTTT. This sequence encodes CASSTPGAQMNTEAFF.

The chain carries TRBV3-1 and TRBJ1-2, with D uncertain. CDR1 is LGHDT, CDR2 YNNKEL, per germline (reference sequence). Trimming left V 0 bases short and J 4 bases short, with 15 bases between. The CDR3 covers 16 residues. CDR3 bases: TGTGCCAGCAGCCAAGATGCGAGCTCCACTAGCTATGGCTACACCTTC. This sequence encodes CASSQDASSTSYGYTF.

This clonotype was counted only a few times. The chain joins TRBV6-1 to TRBJ2-5, with D perhaps matching TRBD2 (7 bases). The germline CDR1 and CDR2 sequences are MNHNS and SASEGT. V shed 7 bases and J shed 5 bases, with 20 bases lying between them. This CDR3 region has 15 residues. In DNA, the CDR3 is TGTGCCAGCACTCCTGACCGGGGGGCTGGTGAGACCCAGTACTTC. It specifies CASTPDRGAGETQYF.

Concerning this clonotype: Mismatch with germline at one junction end may stem from a read error. The J gene is TRBJ2-1, the V gene TRBV3-1; D perhaps matches TRBD1 (5 bases). This CDR3 is built from 12 residues. The V gene's germline CDR1 is LGHDT and CDR2 YNNKEL (reference sequence). The CDR3 reads CASSQETAGLLF. CDR3 DNA sequence: TGTGCCAGCAGCCAAGAGACCGCAGGGCTACTGTTC.

This clonotype was seen repeatedly, ten times or more. The chain employs TRBV28 and TRBJ1-2; 7 nucleotides match TRBD1. The germline gives CDR1 MDHEN, CDR2 SYDVKM. V shed 7 bases and J 3 bases; nucleotides not matched to a gene: 14. The CDR3 loop spans 16 amino acids. DNA of the CDR3: TGTGCCAGCACCCCAGACAGGGAAGCTGGTCACTATGGCTACACCTTC. Amino acid sequence: CASTPDREAGHYGYTF.

The chain couples TRBV4-1 to TRBJ2-5; tentative D call: TRBD2 (8 bases). Trimming took 4 bases from V and 5 from J, leaving 20 bases between them. Per germline, CDR1 MGHRA and CDR2 YSYEKL. There are 16 residues in the CDR3. CDR3 nucleotides: TGCGCCAGCAGCCGAGGGGGCGGGGGGCTGGGTGAGACCCAGTACTTC. Its protein product is CASSRGGGGLGETQYF.

The rearrangement joins TRBV25-1 to TRBJ2-3, with D tentatively TRBD2 (5 bases). Trimming left V 0 bases short and J 5 bases short, with 9 bases between. The CDR3 consists of 14 residues. Germline CDR1 is MGHDK and CDR2 is SYGVNS. Here the CDR3 DNA reads TGTGCCAGCAGTGAATACGGACGGGGAGATACGCAGTATTTT. It encodes CASSEYGRGDTQYF.

This clonotype was found many times. The chain links TRBV11-2 to TRBJ2-7; 9 nucleotides agree with TRBD2. V shed 4 bases, J shed 3 bases, and the junction held 4 bases outside the gene matches. This CDR3 is 14 amino acids long. The germline CDR1 and CDR2 sequences are SGHAT and FQNNGV. This chain's CDR3 is CASSSTSGFYEQYF. The CDR3, as DNA: TGTGCCAGCAGCTCGACTAGCGGATTCTACGAGCAGTACTTC. Variable domain in full (rest from reference TRBV11-2 and TRBJ2-7): EAGVAQSPRYKIIEKRQSVAFWCNPISGHATLYWYQQILGQGPKLLIQFQNNGVVDDSQLPKDRFSAERLKGVDSTLKIQPAKLEDSAVYLCASSSTSGFYEQYFGPGTRLTVT.

This chain connects TRBV6-1 to TRBJ2-2; 9 positions match TRBD1. V lost 0 bases, J lost 1 base, and 3 bases stayed unmatched. CDR3 length: 17 amino acids. Looked up from germline, CDR1 is MNHNS and CDR2 is SASEGT. The CDR3 DNA follows: TGTGCCAGCAGTGAAGCCGGGACAGGGAGGAACACCGGGGAGCTGTTTTTT. The encoded protein is CASSEAGTGRNTGELFF.

As concerns this clonotype: This could be a read error, since a much larger clone is one nucleotide away. The CDR3 carries no conserved terminal phenylalanine or tryptophan, so it likely arises from a read error. This chain uses TRBV11-2 with TRBJ2-1; D remains ambiguous. Germline CDR1 SGHAT, CDR2 FQNNGV. The V gene lost 7 bases and the J gene lost 9 bases, with 16 bases spanning the gap. The CDR3 runs 13 residues. Written as DNA, the CDR3 is TGTGCCAGCAACCCGGTTGGAGCTGGTGAGCAGTTCTCC. This sequence encodes CASNPVGAGEQFS.

This rearrangement joins TRBV5-1 to TRBJ2-7; D might be TRBD1 or TRBD2, each matching 5 bases. CDR1 is SGHRS, CDR2 YFSETQ, per germline. The CDR3 runs to 14 residues. Trimming shortened V by 3 bases and J by 5 bases, and 15 bases separated the two germline ends. The CDR3 spells CASSSAGGSDEQYF. The CDR3 DNA sequence: TGCGCCAGCAGCTCGGCTGGGGGTTCCGACGAGCAGTACTTC.

Many counts were recorded for this clonotype. The chain uses TRBV28 and TRBJ2-7; TRBD1 aligns across 8 bases. CDR3 length: 16 residues. Trimming cost V 4 bases and J 0 bases; bases outside gene matches: 8. Germline V gives CDR1 MDHEN, CDR2 SYDVKM. CDR3 loop: CASSSASGQVSYEQYF. As DNA, the CDR3 is TGTGCCAGCAGTTCCGCCTCGGGACAGGTCTCCTACGAGCAGTACTTC.

This clonotype showed up just a few times. The chain combines TRBV7-3 with TRBJ1-1; the D is unclear. Germline-derived CDR1 and CDR2 are SGHTA and FQGTGA. V was clipped by 2 bases and J by 7 bases, with 11 bases between them. The CDR3 contains 13 residues. CDR3 amino acids: CASSLSGIHEAFF. CDR3 nucleotides: TGTGCCAGCAGCTTATCGGGGATTCATGAAGCTTTCTTT.

This clonotype showed up just a few times. The chain recombines TRBV12-3 or TRBV12-4 with TRBJ2-2; TRBD1 agrees at 9 bases. The J segment lost 5 bases and the V segment lost 3 bases, leaving 10 bases of the junction unmatched. The CDR3 sequence is 17 residues long. CDR3 loop: CASSFGAWTGVTGELFF. Here the CDR3 DNA reads TGTGCCAGCAGTTTCGGAGCTTGGACAGGGGTGACCGGGGAGCTGTTTTTT.

The gene calls are TRBV29-1 and TRBJ2-3; 13 nucleotides align to TRBD2. The trim removed 7 bases at V and 0 bases at J, leaving 10 bases unmatched. The germline CDR1 and CDR2 sequences are SQVTM and ANQGSEA. The CDR3 runs 17 residues. The CDR3 loop is CSARGTSGNPSTDTQYF. The CDR3 DNA follows: TGCAGCGCCCGCGGGACTAGCGGGAATCCTAGCACAGATACGCAGTATTTT.

This clonotype was seen many times. V gene TRBV28 combines with J gene TRBJ2-5; 10 nucleotides agree with TRBD2. Germline CDR1 reads MDHEN; CDR2 reads SYDVKM. J was trimmed by 5 bases and V by 6 bases; bases with no gene match: 9. This CDR3 has 15 amino acids. CDR3 region: CASSSEAGGWETQYF. The CDR3 DNA reads TGTGCCAGCAGCTCAGAAGCGGGAGGGTGGGAGACCCAGTACTTC.

This sequence joins TRBV4-1 and TRBJ2-6; TRBD2 matches at 8 bases. The V gene's germline CDR1 is MGHRA and CDR2 YSYEKL. The CDR3 has 17 residues. Trimming took 1 base from V and 3 from J; bases not matched to a gene: 5. Here the CDR3 reads CASSQAPGGVGANVLTF. In DNA, the CDR3 is TGCGCCAGCAGCCAAGCCCCCGGGGGGGTTGGGGCCAACGTCCTGACTTTC.